This passage covers 10 T cell receptor beta chains from one sample sequenced in a study of cytomegalovirus exposure and HLA in healthy donors. Use of 60 Vbeta and 13 Jbeta primers characterized the PCR. Clones were sequenced by immunoSEQ multiplex PCR, and TCRdb holds only the in-frame ones, with some missing. The sample totals 35,000 or so clones. Sequenced sample: PBMCs. The receptors here all came from a man aged 35-49 years in good health and CMV-seropositive.

V gene TRBV5-6 combines with J gene TRBJ2-7; TRBD2 aligns across 10 bases. The ends lost 5 bases at V and 5 bases at J; junction bases unmatched: 10. Germline assignment: CDR1 SGHDT and CDR2 YYEEEE. This CDR3 spans 15 amino acids. The CDR3 bases are TGTGCCAGCAGATCCCGTAGCGGGAGGCCCCACGAGCAGTACTTC. It specifies CASRSRSGRPHEQYF. Filled out from reference TRBV5-6 and TRBJ2-7, the complete variable domain reads DAGVTQSPTHLIKTRGQQVTLRCSPKSGHDTVSWYQQALGQGPQFIFQYYEEEERQRGNFPDRFSGHQFPNYSSELNVNALLLGDSALYLCASRSRSGRPHEQYFGPGTRLTVT.

The rearrangement links TRBV7-9 to TRBJ2-3, with TRBD1 matching over 7 bases. V dropped 7 bases and J dropped 1; count of bases not matched to a gene: 11. Germline lookup yields CDR1 SEHNR and CDR2 FQNEAQ (reference sequence). This CDR3 has 16 residues. In DNA form, the CDR3 reads TGTGCCAGCACCAATACAGGGGAGAGAGGCACAGATACGCAGTATTTT. Translated: CASTNTGERGTDTQYF.

V and J are TRBV7-9 and TRBJ1-1; 8 nucleotides line up with TRBD1. This CDR3 is 13 amino acids long. In germline, CDR1 is SEHNR, CDR2 FQNEAQ (reference sequence). V lost 5 bases, J lost 4 bases, and 3 bases stayed unmatched. CDR3 bases: TGTGCCAGCAGCCAGGGGGCAGGCACTGAAGCTTTCTTT. Translated, it gives CASSQGAGTEAFF.

This sequence joins TRBV7-8 and TRBJ2-1; 8 positions agree with TRBD2. Per germline, CDR1 SGHVS and CDR2 FQNEAQ. The CDR3 sequence is 17 residues long. Trimming took 1 base from V and 2 from J; bases not matched to a gene: 7. The CDR3 reads CASSLVAGGMAYNEQFF. The CDR3, as DNA: TGTGCCAGCAGCTTAGTCGCGGGAGGTATGGCCTACAATGAGCAGTTCTTC. The variable domain in full, with the rest retrieved from reference TRBV7-8 and TRBJ2-1, is GAGVSQSPRYKVAKRGQDVALRCDPISGHVSLFWYQQALGQGPEFLTYFQNEAQLDKSGLPSDRFFAERPEGSVSTLKIQRTQQEDSAVYLCASSLVAGGMAYNEQFFGPGTRLTVL.

Here the CDR3 reads CAWSVLTGGNTIYF. DNA for the CDR3: TGTGCCTGGAGTGTTCTTACAGGGGGAAACACCATATATTTT. V gene TRBV30 combines with J gene TRBJ1-3; perhaps TRBD1 as D (6 bases). The germline V gene has CDR1 GTSNPN and CDR2 SVGIG (reference sequence). This CDR3 is 14 amino acids long. The V and J ends lost 0 bases and 4 bases respectively, with 10 bases between them.

This chain connects TRBV5-6 to TRBJ2-3; the D is unclear. CDR1 is SGHDT, CDR2 YYEEEE, per germline. The germline V and J ends were trimmed by 2 bases and 3 bases, with 10 bases remaining between them. CDR3 length: 14 amino acids. The CDR3: CASSLVEPTDTQYF. In DNA form, the CDR3 reads TGTGCCAGCAGCTTAGTCGAGCCGACAGATACGCAGTATTTT.

The genes are TRBV10-3 and TRBJ2-5, with 12 bases identical to TRBD2. The J call may not be correct, given that the DNA end is closer to TRBJ2-7. The CDR3 loop spans 14 amino acids. In germline, CDR1 is ENHRY, CDR2 SYGVKD. CDR3 loop: CAIRLAGGRNEQYF. CDR3 in DNA: TGTGCCATCAGACTAGCGGGAGGCAGGAACGAGCAGTACTTC.

V and J are TRBV13 and TRBJ2-5; 13 bases are a match to TRBD2. The J call is doubtful: the DNA matches TRBJ2-7 better. This CDR3 has 16 amino acids. Germline-derived CDR1 and CDR2 are PRHDT and FYEKMQ (reference sequence). CDR3 residues: CASSPRLAGGSYEQYF. The CDR3 DNA is TGTGCCAGCAGCCCCCGACTAGCGGGAGGCTCCTACGAGCAGTACTTC.

The gene calls are TRBV4-1 and TRBJ2-2; D might be TRBD2 (5 bases). Germline loops: CDR1 MGHRA, CDR2 YSYEKL. The ends were cut back, 3 bases at V and 1 base at J, with 18 bases in the middle. There are 18 residues in the CDR3. CDR3 region: CASSQIALWRKNTGELFF. CDR3 nucleotide sequence: TGCGCCAGCAGCCAGATAGCCCTGTGGAGGAAGAACACCGGGGAGCTGTTTTTT.

The chain links TRBV7-9 to TRBJ2-7, with 7 nucleotides matching TRBD2. Looked up from germline, CDR1 is SEHNR and CDR2 is FQNEAQ (reference sequence). V gave up 5 bases and J gave up 6 bases; unmatched junction bases: 13. The CDR3 is 15 amino acids. The CDR3 region is CASSPEPGGSPEQYF. The CDR3 nucleotides are TGTGCCAGCAGCCCCGAACCGGGGGGATCCCCCGAGCAGTACTTC. Full variable domain (missing parts from reference TRBV7-9 and TRBJ2-7): DTGVSQNPRHKITKRGQNVTFRCDPISEHNRLYWYRQTLGQGPEFLTYFQNEAQLEKSRLLSDRFSAERPKGSFSTLEIQRTEQGDSAMYLCASSPEPGGSPEQYFGPGTRLTVT.